This TCR beta chain came from a study of cytomegalovirus exposure and HLA in healthy donors. In this sample, this clone turned up once. Produced via immunoSEQ multiplex PCR; TCRdb's table is partial and in-frame only. The sample records around 150,000 clones, roughly 91% being singletons. V lost 1 base, J lost 1 base, and 14 bases lay in between. Germline V gene data show CDR1 as MGHRA and CDR2 as YSYEKL. CDR3 length: 17 residues. The donors belonged to the roughly 130-subject validation cohort, separate from the roughly 670-subject first cohort. This TCR came from a man between 18 and 29 years old in good health and CMV-seropositive. The rearrangement uses TRBV4-1 and TRBJ2-4; the D is unclear. Sequencing was carried out using PBMCs. This CDR3 reads CASSQGPAAVAKNIQYF. Written as DNA, the CDR3 is TGCGCCAGCAGCCAAGGACCGGCTGCGGTGGCCAAAAACATTCAGTACTTC.